This TCR beta chain emerged from a study of TIL therapy for anti-PD-1-resistant metastatic lung cancer. The immunoSEQ assay was v3. Sequencing was performed with immunoSEQ multiplex PCR; in TCRdb, only in-frame clones are kept and a portion is missing. The sample comprises about 50,000 clones, less than 75% of which are singletons, and 5.6% rests with the top ten. Time point described: pre-treatment sample, taken before nivolumab and TIL therapy. The tumor samples were excised metastases, mostly pleural nodules or supraclavicular lymph nodes. Tumor harvest preceded PD-1/PD-L1 blockade, followed by nivolumab treatment. This CDR3 region has 14 residues. Germline loops: CDR1 SGHVS, CDR2 FQNEAQ. V was clipped by 5 bases and J by 2 bases, with 13 bases between them.

The chain joins TRBV7-8 to TRBJ2-7; no clear D. The starting material was tumor tissue, obtained at baseline. This receptor was identified in a person between 25 and 79 years old with non-small cell lung cancer. CDR3 nucleotides: TGTGCCAGCAGCCAAAGAGTCGTTACCTACGAGCAGTACTTC. Translating it yields CASSQRVVTYEQYF.